This TCR beta chain came from a study of beta chain features in type 1 diabetes. Study background: The patient and healthy donor groups were comparable for age, gender and cell yields.

The entirety of the isolated RNA underwent reverse transcription, so expressed TCRB transcripts were sequenced. Some 3.6 million reads on average were seen across naive, central memory and regulatory T cell samples. TCRdb's copy holds only in-frame clones and misses some; the assay was immunoSEQ multiplex PCR. Seen here are 250,000 to 300,000 clones, approximately 8.1% observed once, and the top ten hold more than 0.8%. Germline CDR1 SGHAT, CDR2 FQDESV (reference sequence). The V end was cut by 4 bases, the J end by 5 bases, with 6 bases between. The CDR3 length is 13 residues. Sequencing was performed on central memory CD4+ T cells from blood. This clonotype was sampled from a woman under 30 in good health. V usage is TRBV11-1 and J usage is TRBJ1-6; weak D call: TRBD1 (5 bases). The chain's CDR3 is CASSSTDNSPLHF. DNA for the CDR3: TGTGCCAGCAGCTCGACAGATAATTCACCCCTCCACTTT.